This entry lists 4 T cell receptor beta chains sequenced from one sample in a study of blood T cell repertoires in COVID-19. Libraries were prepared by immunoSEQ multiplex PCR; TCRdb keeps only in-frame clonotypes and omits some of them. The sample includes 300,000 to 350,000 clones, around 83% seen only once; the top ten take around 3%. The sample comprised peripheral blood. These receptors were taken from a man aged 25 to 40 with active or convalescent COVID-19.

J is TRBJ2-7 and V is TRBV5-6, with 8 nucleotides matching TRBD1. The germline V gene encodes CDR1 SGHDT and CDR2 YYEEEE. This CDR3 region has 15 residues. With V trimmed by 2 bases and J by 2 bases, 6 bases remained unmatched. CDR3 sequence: CASSLVWDRPYEQYF. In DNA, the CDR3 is TGTGCCAGCAGCTTAGTTTGGGACAGGCCCTACGAGCAGTACTTC.

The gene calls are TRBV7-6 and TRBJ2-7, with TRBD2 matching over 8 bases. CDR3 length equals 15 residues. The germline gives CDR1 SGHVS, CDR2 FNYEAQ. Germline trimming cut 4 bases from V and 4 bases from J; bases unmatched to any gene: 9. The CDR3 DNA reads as TGTGCCAGCAGCTATGGCGCGGGGGGCCGTTACGAGCAGTACTTC. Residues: CASSYGAGGRYEQYF.

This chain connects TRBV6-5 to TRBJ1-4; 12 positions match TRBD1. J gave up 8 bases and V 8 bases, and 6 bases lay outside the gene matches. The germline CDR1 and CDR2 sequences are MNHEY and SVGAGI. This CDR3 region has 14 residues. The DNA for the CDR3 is TGTGCCAGCCGCGGGACAGGGGGCAACGAAAAACTGTTTTTT. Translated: CASRGTGGNEKLFF.

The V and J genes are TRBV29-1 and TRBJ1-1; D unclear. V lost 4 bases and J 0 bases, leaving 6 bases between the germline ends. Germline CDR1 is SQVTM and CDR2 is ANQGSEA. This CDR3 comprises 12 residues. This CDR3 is CSVAQMNTEAFF. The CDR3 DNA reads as TGCAGCGTTGCGCAGATGAACACTGAAGCTTTCTTT.